Included here is one T cell receptor beta chain sequence, with context. Repertoires were generated with immunoSEQ multiplex PCR, while TCRdb's copy carries only in-frame clones and drops some. The repertoire includes about 120,000 clones, around 89% of them detected once, and around 3.3% sits in the top ten. These data are taken from a study of control samples from healthy donors and cancer patients. The CDR3 has 15 amino acids. V lost 0 bases and J lost 4, with 10 bases in between. CDR1 and CDR2 (germline): LGHNA, YSLEER. Sequenced input: blood. This TCR was sampled from a man aged 40-50 years in good health. V is TRBV4-3 and J is TRBJ2-1, with no clear D. As DNA, the CDR3 is TGCGCCAGCAGCCAAGAACAACTGCCGTACAATGAGCAGTTCTTC. Protein product: CASSQEQLPYNEQFF.